The next 7 T cell receptor beta chains were all read from a single sample in a study of blood T cell repertoires in COVID-19. The repertoire was sequenced with immunoSEQ multiplex PCR; TCRdb's copy has only in-frame clones and lacks some. The table records about 310,000 clones, approximately 87% of them present only once. Sequencing was carried out using peripheral blood. These receptors were taken from a woman between 50 and 59 years old who had recovered from COVID-19.

The chain employs TRBV18 and TRBJ2-7, with D tentatively TRBD2 (6 bases). The CDR3 has 14 amino acids. Trimming pared 1 base from V and 0 bases from J, leaving 7 bases between. Germline V gene data show CDR1 as KGHSH and CDR2 as LQKENI. The CDR3 nucleotides read TGTGCCAGCTCACCACAGCGGGCCTCCTACGAGCAGTACTTC. Its protein is CASSPQRASYEQYF.

The chain is built from TRBV3-1 (or the pseudogene TRBV3-2) and TRBJ2-1; D may be TRBD2 (7 bases). V lost 4 bases, J lost 6 bases, and 16 bases lay in between. Germline V lookup: CDR1 LGHDT, CDR2 YNNKEL (reference sequence). This CDR3 has 15 residues. The CDR3 loop is CASSLFSGGLNEQFF. The CDR3 DNA is TGTGCCAGCAGCCTCTTTTCCGGGGGGCTCAATGAGCAGTTCTTC.

This clone was seen once. Written as DNA, the CDR3 is TGCGCCAGCAGCCAAGAAGGCGCGGGACAGGGGGATGAAAAACTGTTTTTT. This gives the protein CASSQEGAGQGDEKLFF. The V call is TRBV4-3, the J call TRBJ1-4; TRBD1 matches 11 bases. V was clipped by 0 bases and J by 6 bases; unmatched bases: 6. Per germline, CDR1 LGHNA and CDR2 YSLEER. The CDR3 extends over 17 amino acids.

In DNA form, the CDR3 reads TGTGCCAGCAGCTTAGTGAGACAGGCGACTAATGAAAAACTGTTTTTT. Translation gives CASSLVRQATNEKLFF. The V call is TRBV7-9, the J call TRBJ1-4, with D perhaps matching TRBD1 (6 bases). Between the trimmed V and J ends, which lost 1 base and 2 bases, there was a span of 11 bases. Germline lookup yields CDR1 SEHNR and CDR2 FQNEAQ (reference sequence). The CDR3 is 16 residues long.

The chain carries TRBV18 and TRBJ1-3, with D possibly being TRBD1 (5 bases). V lost 1 base and J lost 0, with 10 bases in between. Germline CDR1 KGHSH, CDR2 LQKENI. The CDR3 sequence is 16 residues long. This CDR3 is CASSPLGGSSGNTIYF. The CDR3 bases are TGTGCCAGCTCACCACTGGGGGGGAGCTCTGGAAACACCATATATTTT.

This chain links TRBV6-4 with TRBJ2-7; D is perhaps TRBD2 (5 bases). V was pared by 9 bases and J by 1 base, with 19 bases between. The CDR3 covers 15 residues. CDR1 and CDR2 from the germline V gene are MRHNA and SNTAGT. This CDR3 reads CARLHAGTFSYEQYF. As DNA, the CDR3 is TGTGCCAGACTTCACGCGGGTACCTTTTCCTACGAGCAGTACTTC.

This clone was picked up a small number of times. The rearrangement joins TRBV15 to TRBJ1-4; possibly TRBD1 for D (5 bases). The CDR3 has 15 residues. Germline assignment: CDR1 LNHNV and CDR2 YYDKDF (reference sequence). V was cut by 0 bases and J by 8 bases, with 13 bases left in between. The CDR3 region is CATSRDGGSGEKLFF. In nucleotides, the CDR3 is TGTGCCACCAGCAGAGATGGGGGGAGCGGGGAAAAACTGTTTTTT.